The clone carrying this T cell receptor beta chain was found once. After extraction with the RNeasy kit, about 0.45 to 1 ug of the RNA was reverse transcribed using random hexamers. TCRdb independently ran MiXCR on the immunoSEQ multiplex PCR reads; one entry per CDR3 protein. In the table there are 330,000 or so distinct CDR3 sequences, 75% to 90% of which are singletons. The entry originates in a study of CD8 T cells in Susac syndrome. The ends lost 0 bases at V and 2 bases at J; junction bases unmatched: 11. The CDR3 is made up of 20 amino acids. CDR1 is SGHAT and CDR2 is FQDESV in the germline V gene (reference sequence).

Sequenced sample: CD8+ T cells from PBMCs. The sequence was collected from a human donor with multiple sclerosis. The rearrangement uses TRBV11-1 and TRBJ2-7, with 15 bases aligning to TRBD2. This CDR3 is CASSLAKAGTSGGNTYEQYF. In DNA, the CDR3 is TGTGCCAGCAGCTTAGCGAAAGCCGGGACTAGCGGGGGGAATACCTACGAGCAGTACTTC.